A single sample is the source of the 5 T cell receptor beta chains below, sequenced in a study of blood T cell repertoires in COVID-19. Clones were sequenced by immunoSEQ multiplex PCR, and TCRdb holds only the in-frame ones, with some missing. The data show roughly 33,000 clones, about 78% seen once. The sequenced sample consisted of peripheral blood. All receptors derive from a woman aged 55-75 years with acute or convalescent COVID-19.

For the CDR3, the DNA is TGTGCCAGCTCACCACCAAATACTAACACCATATATTTT. It translates to CASSPPNTNTIYF. This chain uses TRBV18 with TRBJ1-3, with D uncertain. CDR3 length: 13 amino acids. With 0 bases removed from V and 7 bases from J, the gap between germline ends came to 7 bases. Per germline, CDR1 KGHSH and CDR2 LQKENI.

The chain uses TRBV5-1 and TRBJ1-2; 8 nucleotides line up with TRBD1. This CDR3 is built from 14 residues. Germline V gene sequence: CDR1 SGHRS, CDR2 YFSETQ. V gave up 4 bases and J gave up 4 bases; unmatched junction bases: 6. For the CDR3, the DNA is TGCGCCAGCAGCGATGGACAGGGACCCTATGGCTACACCTTC. It encodes CASSDGQGPYGYTF.

In nucleotides, the CDR3 is TGTGCCAGCAGTTTACGAGGCGAAGCTTTCTTT. Translation gives CASSLRGEAFF. This chain joins TRBV12-3 or TRBV12-4 and TRBJ1-1, with D hard to call. The CDR3 has 11 residues. The ends were cut back, 2 bases at V and 8 bases at J, with 6 bases in the middle.

The rearrangement links TRBV25-1 to TRBJ1-2; the D is unclear. The CDR3 consists of 14 residues. Germline V gene data show CDR1 as MGHDK and CDR2 as SYGVNS. The ends were cut back, 4 bases at V and 0 bases at J, with 9 bases in the middle. The CDR3 DNA reads TGTGCCAGCAGTGTCAGGATGGCTAACTATGGCTACACCTTC. Its translation: CASSVRMANYGYTF.

This chain connects TRBV4-2 to TRBJ2-1; possible D gene TRBD2, 5 bases. V was clipped by 3 bases and J by 2 bases, with 14 bases between them. Germline loops: CDR1 LGHNA, CDR2 YNFKEQ. The CDR3 spans 16 residues. The CDR3 region has the DNA TGTGCCAGCAGCCAGAAAGGCGGGTCTACCTACAATGAGCAGTTCTTC. Its translation: CASSQKGGSTYNEQFF.